The clone carrying this TCR beta chain has ten or more counts. CDR1 is LGHDT, CDR2 YNNKEL, per germline (reference sequence). The germline V and J ends were trimmed by 8 bases and 3 bases, with 13 bases remaining between them. The CDR3 length is 13 residues. TCRdb re-clonotyped the PCR reads via MiXCR. Altogether over 20,000 clones are present, about 24% being singletons, with the ten largest covering approximately 12%. The sample originates from a study of metastatic and nonmetastatic thyroid tumors. No patient had received any treatment before thyroid surgery. The TCR was taken from a male donor with papillary thyroid cancer or a benign thyroid nodule (not recorded which). Some clones in this sample may be carry-over from other donors' samples. Sequencing was performed on tumor tissue. The V and J genes are TRBV3-1 and TRBJ2-5; D is possibly TRBD1 (6 bases). The CDR3 coding sequence is TGTGCCAGCGGGTGGCACAGGGAAGAGACCCAGTACTTC. Protein: CASGWHREETQYF.